This is a list of T cell receptor beta chains from one sample in a study of Ad26.COV2.S vaccination and SARS-CoV-2 variants. TCRdb's table, derived via immunoSEQ multiplex PCR, lists solely in-frame clones and lacks some. The sample records 290,000 or so clones, 80% to 90% being singletons. The sequencing used peripheral blood, collected in a trial of Ad26.COV2.S vaccine versus placebo. These receptors were taken from a person aged 18 to 65 who received the Ad26.COV2.S COVID-19 vaccine or a placebo. Both conserved end residues are part of each CDR3. D genes are given only for firm matches. For some rows the clone size is stated as once, few or many, or as a class when expanded; others skip it.

clone_size: NA; j_call: TRBJ2-5; v_call: TRBV5-8; d_call: TRBD2; cdr3_nt: TGTGCCAGCAGCTCGGGGGGGAGAACCCAAGAGACCCAGTACTTC; cdr3_aa: CASSSGGRTQETQYF
clone_size: NA; j_call: TRBJ1-2; v_call: TRBV18; d_call: NA; cdr3_nt: TGTGCCAGCTCAGTATCGGGGCCGGAGGGCTACACCTTC; cdr3_aa: CASSVSGPEGYTF
clone_size: NA; j_call: TRBJ2-1; v_call: TRBV20-1; d_call: NA; cdr3_nt: TGCAGTGCTGGGACTGGGGGAGGGCAGTTCTTC; cdr3_aa: CSAGTGGGQFF
clone_size: few; j_call: TRBJ2-3; v_call: TRBV30; d_call: TRBD1; cdr3_nt: TGTGCCTGGAGTGTAGGGGGCGCGGTAGATACGCAGTATTTT; cdr3_aa: CAWSVGGAVDTQYF
clone_size: NA; j_call: TRBJ1-1; v_call: TRBV5-1; d_call: NA; cdr3_nt: TGCGCCAGCAGCTTCACCTGGGGGGATCGCACTGAAGCTTTCTTT; cdr3_aa: CASSFTWGDRTEAFF
clone_size: NA; j_call: TRBJ2-3; v_call: TRBV19; d_call: NA; cdr3_nt: TGTGCCAGTAGTATAGTGTGGACAGGCACAGATACGCAGTATTTT; cdr3_aa: CASSIVWTGTDTQYF
clone_size: NA; j_call: TRBJ2-5; v_call: TRBV5-1; d_call: NA; cdr3_nt: TGCGCCAGCAGCTTGGTTAGCTCTCCTTCCGACGGGACCCAGTACTTC; cdr3_aa: CASSLVSSPSDGTQYF
clone_size: NA; j_call: TRBJ2-7; v_call: TRBV5-5; d_call: TRBD2; cdr3_nt: TGTGCCAGCAGCTTGGGGACTAGCGGGAGTTACGAGCAGTACTTC; cdr3_aa: CASSLGTSGSYEQYF
clone_size: once; j_call: TRBJ2-7; v_call: TRBV5-1; d_call: NA; cdr3_nt: TGCGCCAGCAGCTTGCGGGCGACAGTGGCCTTTACCTACGAGCAGTACTTC; cdr3_aa: CASSLRATVAFTYEQYF
clone_size: NA; j_call: TRBJ2-7; v_call: TRBV6-2/TRBV6-3; d_call: TRBD1; cdr3_nt: TGTGCCAGCAGTTACTCGAGCTCGGGACAGGACTACGAGCAGTACTTC; cdr3_aa: CASSYSSSGQDYEQYF
clone_size: NA; j_call: TRBJ2-7; v_call: TRBV5-5; d_call: TRBD1; cdr3_nt: TGTGCCAGCAGCTCGGGACAGGTCTCCTACGAGCAGTACTTC; cdr3_aa: CASSSGQVSYEQYF
clone_size: NA; j_call: TRBJ2-3; v_call: TRBV7-2; d_call: NA; cdr3_nt: TGTGCCAGCAGCCAAAGCCAGGGAGCAGATACGCAGTATTTT; cdr3_aa: CASSQSQGADTQYF
clone_size: NA; j_call: TRBJ2-5; v_call: TRBV9; d_call: NA; cdr3_nt: TGTGCCAGCGGGGGGGCCCAAGAGACCCAGTACTTC; cdr3_aa: CASGGAQETQYF
clone_size: NA; j_call: TRBJ2-1; v_call: TRBV19; d_call: TRBD2; cdr3_nt: TGTGCCAGTAGTGGTCACGTCGGGAGGGCGGTTGAGCAGTTCTTC; cdr3_aa: CASSGHVGRAVEQFF
clone_size: NA; j_call: TRBJ1-1; v_call: TRBV19; d_call: NA; cdr3_nt: TGTGCCAGTAGTATCAGGGAGGGTCAGCTGAACACTGAAGCTTTCTTT; cdr3_aa: CASSIREGQLNTEAFF
clone_size: once; j_call: TRBJ1-2; v_call: TRBV7-9; d_call: NA; cdr3_nt: TGTGCCAGCAGCTTGCGAGCAGGGGAGAGGGGCTACACCTTC; cdr3_aa: CASSLRAGERGYTF
clone_size: NA; j_call: TRBJ2-5; v_call: TRBV4-3; d_call: NA; cdr3_nt: TGCGCCAGCAGCCAAGATAAGGGGGTAGAAGGAGAGACCCAGTACTTC; cdr3_aa: CASSQDKGVEGETQYF
clone_size: NA; j_call: TRBJ1-2; v_call: TRBV4-1; d_call: TRBD1; cdr3_nt: TGCGCCAGCAGCCAAGACCGGGGACAGGGGGAGGGCTACACCTTC; cdr3_aa: CASSQDRGQGEGYTF
clone_size: NA; j_call: TRBJ2-3; v_call: TRBV6-2/TRBV6-3; d_call: TRBD2; cdr3_nt: TGTGCCAGCAGTCAGACTAGCGGGGGGCTCACAGATACGCAGTATTTT; cdr3_aa: CASSQTSGGLTDTQYF
clone_size: once; j_call: TRBJ1-4; v_call: TRBV30; d_call: NA; cdr3_nt: TGTGCCTGGAGACAGGACTTTAATGAAAAACTGTTTTTT; cdr3_aa: CAWRQDFNEKLFF
clone_size: NA; j_call: TRBJ2-5; v_call: TRBV4-2; d_call: TRBD2; cdr3_nt: TGTGCCAGCAGCCCCGGTAGCGGGGGAGGAGAGACCCAGTACTTC; cdr3_aa: CASSPGSGGGETQYF
clone_size: few; j_call: TRBJ2-7; v_call: TRBV28; d_call: NA; cdr3_nt: TGTGCCAGCAGATGGGGTTACGAGCAGTACTTC; cdr3_aa: CASRWGYEQYF
clone_size: once; j_call: TRBJ2-7; v_call: TRBV2; d_call: NA; cdr3_nt: TGTGCCAGCAGGGCCGACAGCTACAGCTCCTACGAGCAGTACTTC; cdr3_aa: CASRADSYSSYEQYF
clone_size: NA; j_call: TRBJ1-5; v_call: TRBV19; d_call: NA; cdr3_nt: TGTGCCAGTAGTATCCCTCCGGAAACCCTAATTCCCAATCAGCCCCAGCATTTT; cdr3_aa: CASSIPPETLIPNQPQHF
clone_size: NA; j_call: TRBJ1-2; v_call: TRBV5-6; d_call: NA; cdr3_nt: TGTGCCAGCAGCCAGGGTCCAAGGGCCAGGGGCTACACCTTC; cdr3_aa: CASSQGPRARGYTF
clone_size: NA; j_call: TRBJ1-1; v_call: TRBV5-1; d_call: NA; cdr3_nt: TGCGCCAGCAGCTTTGGGGGCGGCAACACTGAAGCTTTCTTT; cdr3_aa: CASSFGGGNTEAFF
clone_size: NA; j_call: TRBJ2-6; v_call: TRBV30; d_call: NA; cdr3_nt: TGTGCCTGGACGGCCGGGCAGATCTTTCTCTCTGGGGCCAACGTCCTGACTTTC; cdr3_aa: CAWTAGQIFLSGANVLTF
clone_size: once; j_call: TRBJ1-1; v_call: TRBV4-1; d_call: NA; cdr3_nt: TGCGCCAGCAGCCAAGGCGGGGGATGGGGTGAAGCTTTCTTT; cdr3_aa: CASSQGGGWGEAFF
clone_size: NA; j_call: TRBJ2-2; v_call: TRBV6-4; d_call: NA; cdr3_nt: TGTGCCAGCAGAATTAGCGGAGGGGCCGGGGAGCTGTTTTTT; cdr3_aa: CASRISGGAGELFF
clone_size: NA; j_call: TRBJ1-5; v_call: TRBV7-9; d_call: NA; cdr3_nt: TGTGCCAGCAGCTCGGGTGGGCAGCCCCAGCATTTT; cdr3_aa: CASSSGGQPQHF
clone_size: NA; j_call: TRBJ1-2; v_call: TRBV4-3; d_call: NA; cdr3_nt: TGCGCCAGCAGCCAAGATTTCAGAGGAGTTGGCTACACCTTC; cdr3_aa: CASSQDFRGVGYTF
clone_size: NA; j_call: TRBJ2-7; v_call: TRBV5-1; d_call: NA; cdr3_nt: TGCGCCAGCAGCTTGAGGGGGGGAAACTACGAGCAGTACTTC; cdr3_aa: CASSLRGGNYEQYF
clone_size: NA; j_call: TRBJ1-3; v_call: TRBV3-1/TRBV3-2; d_call: TRBD1; cdr3_nt: TGTGCCAGCAGCCCCGTGACAGGGGCTGGAAACACCATATATTTT; cdr3_aa: CASSPVTGAGNTIYF
clone_size: once; j_call: TRBJ2-7; v_call: TRBV18; d_call: TRBD2; cdr3_nt: TGTGCCAGCTCACCACCCACTAGCGGGAGGGTCCCCTACGAGCAGTACTTC; cdr3_aa: CASSPPTSGRVPYEQYF
clone_size: NA; j_call: TRBJ2-7; v_call: TRBV4-1; d_call: TRBD2; cdr3_nt: TGCGCCAGCAGCCGTGGTCTAGCGGGTGCCTCCTACGAGCAGTACTTC; cdr3_aa: CASSRGLAGASYEQYF
clone_size: NA; j_call: TRBJ1-1; v_call: TRBV5-4; d_call: NA; cdr3_nt: TGTGCCAGCAGCTGGGGGGCGGTGAACACTGAAGCTTTCTTT; cdr3_aa: CASSWGAVNTEAFF
clone_size: NA; j_call: TRBJ1-5; v_call: TRBV4-1; d_call: TRBD1; cdr3_nt: TGCGCCAGCAGCCAGGGACAGGGGTTGGGGGGTCAGCCCCAGCATTTT; cdr3_aa: CASSQGQGLGGQPQHF
clone_size: NA; j_call: TRBJ1-5; v_call: TRBV4-3; d_call: NA; cdr3_nt: TGCGCCAGCAGCCAAGATCTCGATGGGGCCCAGCATTTT; cdr3_aa: CASSQDLDGAQHF
clone_size: NA; j_call: TRBJ1-1; v_call: TRBV2; d_call: NA; cdr3_nt: TGTGCCAGCAGTGAATTTGCCGGAATGATGAACACTGAAGCTTTCTTT; cdr3_aa: CASSEFAGMMNTEAFF
clone_size: NA; j_call: TRBJ2-7; v_call: TRBV27; d_call: NA; cdr3_nt: TGTGCCAGCGCCCCCATTTTGGGTCAGCCCAACCACGAGCAGTACTTC; cdr3_aa: CASAPILGQPNHEQYF
clone_size: NA; j_call: TRBJ1-5; v_call: TRBV18; d_call: NA; cdr3_nt: TGTGCCAGCTCACCGTACGGACAGACAGATCAGCCCCAGCATTTT; cdr3_aa: CASSPYGQTDQPQHF
clone_size: NA; j_call: TRBJ2-3; v_call: TRBV4-2; d_call: NA; cdr3_nt: TGTGCCAGCAGCCAAGCCGCGGCGGCAGATACGCAGTATTTT; cdr3_aa: CASSQAAAADTQYF
clone_size: NA; j_call: TRBJ1-1; v_call: TRBV7-9; d_call: NA; cdr3_nt: TGTGCCAGCAGCTTAAGGGGGGACACTGAAGCTTTCTTT; cdr3_aa: CASSLRGDTEAFF
clone_size: NA; j_call: TRBJ2-1; v_call: TRBV7-9; d_call: NA; cdr3_nt: TGTGCCAGCCTGGGGGGGGCCCCCCAGAACAATGAGCAGTTCTTC; cdr3_aa: CASLGGAPQNNEQFF
clone_size: NA; j_call: TRBJ2-6; v_call: TRBV5-6; d_call: NA; cdr3_nt: TGTGCCAGCAGCTTGTGGGGAGAGACCTCTGGGGCCAACGTCCTGACTTTC; cdr3_aa: CASSLWGETSGANVLTF